Shown below are 24 T cell receptor beta chains from a single sample sequenced in a study of tumor-infiltrating lymphocytes in primary liver carcinoma. For blood RNA, unsorted whole blood served as the source, and germline DNA was extracted too. TCR beta cDNA came from approximately 490 ng total RNA, primed with a constant-region primer. Libraries of TCR beta came from three nested multiplex PCR rounds with slightly modified ARM-PCR. Forward primers for TRBV1-TRBV30 and a C-beta reverse primer served the first two PCR rounds, at around 9 cycles each. MiXCR, applied by TCRdb to the multiplex PCR reads, yields one record per CDR3 protein. The table records around 330,000 distinct CDR3 sequences, 65% of them present only once. Sequenced sample: peripheral blood. These receptor sequences come from a middle-aged man with primary liver carcinoma and hepatitis B virus infection.

The V gene is TRBV14, the J gene TRBJ2-7; D may match TRBD1 or TRBD2 (5 bases each). CDR3 length: 16 residues. Germline CDR1 reads SGHDN; CDR2 reads FVKESK. The V and J ends lost 1 base and 4 bases respectively, with 17 bases between them. CDR3 residues: CASSQVLGRGNYEQYF. The DNA for the CDR3 is TGTGCCAGCAGCCAAGTATTGGGACGGGGAAATTACGAGCAGTACTTC. The full variable domain, rest sourced from reference TRBV14 and TRBJ2-7, is EAGVTQFPSHSVIEKGQTVTLRCDPISGHDNLYWYRRVMGKEIKFLLHFVKESKQDESGMPNNRFLAERTGGTYSTLKVQPAELEDSGVYFCASSQVLGRGNYEQYFGPGTRLTVT.

Notes on this clonotype: Given a much more abundant clone one base away, this may be a read error. V gene TRBV5-4 combines with J gene TRBJ2-7; possibly TRBD2 for D (5 bases). CDR1 is SGHNT and CDR2 is YYREEE in the germline V gene (reference sequence). V gave up 4 bases and J gave up 10 bases, with 21 bases separating them. The CDR3 has 14 residues. The CDR3 DNA follows: TGTGCCAGCAGCCTTGACGAGGGCCATAGCGATCAGTACTTC. Translating it yields CASSLDEGHSDQYF.

The sample holds many counts of this clonotype. The chain joins TRBV10-3 to TRBJ2-1; 11 positions match TRBD2. Trimming at V came to 7 bases and at J to 6 bases, leaving 2 bases not matched to a gene. CDR1 is ENHRY and CDR2 is SYGVKD in the germline V gene. This CDR3 is 13 amino acids long. CDR3 nucleotides: TGTGCCATCATGCTAGCGGGAGGCAATGAGCAGTTCTTC. This translates into CAIMLAGGNEQFF.

This clonotype was seen only a few times. The rearrangement links TRBV11-2 to TRBJ1-1; D unresolved. Trimming took 8 bases from V and 8 from J, leaving 18 bases between them. This CDR3 is 13 amino acids long. Germline CDR1 is SGHAT and CDR2 is FQNNGV. The CDR3 DNA is TGTGCCAGCGGCTCGGGGTGTAGGCAGGAAGCTTTCTTT. It encodes CASGSGCRQEAFF.

The chain uses TRBV11-2 and TRBJ2-2, with a possible D match to TRBD2 (5 bases). Between the trimmed V and J ends, which lost 6 bases and 7 bases, there was a span of 27 bases. Germline V gives CDR1 SGHAT, CDR2 FQNNGV. The CDR3 runs 18 residues. CDR3 coding DNA: TGTGCCAGCAGTTCAAATCTACTAGTAAAATCGAGCATCGGGGAGCTGTTTTTT. Encoded protein: CASSSNLLVKSSIGELFF.

The chain employs TRBV28 and TRBJ2-7; D may correspond to TRBD1 or TRBD2 (6 bases each). The length of the CDR3 is 13 residues. Trimming cost V 6 bases and J 4 bases, with 13 bases left between them. Germline lookup yields CDR1 MDHEN and CDR2 SYDVKM. The CDR3 sequence is CASRGGARYEQYF. CDR3 sequence (DNA): TGTGCCAGCAGGGGGGGCGCAAGGTACGAGCAGTACTTC.

This clonotype was observed many times. The rearrangement joins TRBV4-2 to TRBJ2-7; D might be TRBD1 (5 bases). This CDR3 region has 13 residues. The germline V gene has CDR1 LGHNA and CDR2 YNFKEQ. V shed 0 bases and J shed 5 bases, with 8 bases lying between them. The CDR3 nucleotides read TGTGCCAGCAGCCAAGAGGGGCGGCACGAGCAGTACTTC. This gives the protein CASSQEGRHEQYF.

In the case of this clonotype: A clone one base away is much larger, so this may be a read error. The chain uses TRBV12-3 or TRBV12-4 and TRBJ2-1; TRBD2 agrees at 13 bases. The CDR3 consists of 17 residues. In DNA, the CDR3 is TGTGCCAACAGTCCGCCGGGACTAGCGGGACCGAGCAATGAGCAGTTCTTC. It translates to CANSPPGLAGPSNEQFF.

This clonotype was observed many times. This chain links TRBV11-2 with TRBJ1-5, with D unclear. V lost 6 bases and J 1 base, leaving 10 bases between the germline ends. Per germline, CDR1 SGHAT and CDR2 FQNNGV. The CDR3 contains 14 residues. This chain's CDR3 is CASRSDKSNQPQHF. For the CDR3, the DNA is TGTGCCAGCAGATCAGACAAAAGCAATCAGCCCCAGCATTTT.

A remark on this clonotype: The junction departs from germline at one end; a sequencing error may be responsible. The J gene is TRBJ1-1, the V gene TRBV29-1; D is ambiguous. There are 14 residues in the CDR3. Looked up from germline, CDR1 is SQVTM and CDR2 is ANQGSEA. The CDR3 region is CSVVRGGVNTETFF. The CDR3 nucleotides read TGCAGCGTCGTCAGAGGTGGGGTGAACACTGAAACTTTCTTT. The variable domain in full, with the rest retrieved from reference TRBV29-1 and TRBJ1-1, is SAVISQKPSRDICQRGTSLTIQCQVDSQVTMMFWYRQQPGQSLTLIATANQGSEATYESGFVIDKFPISRPNLTFSTLTVSNMSPEDSSIYLCSVVRGGVNTETFFGQGTRLTVV.

This clonotype appeared a few times. This sequence may be a read error, since a much larger clone differs from it by one base. This chain uses TRBV6-5 with TRBJ2-7; weak D call: TRBD2 (7 bases). The CDR3 contains 15 residues. Germline V gives CDR1 MNHEY, CDR2 SVGAGI. Trimming left V 0 bases short and J 8 bases short, with 17 bases between. CDR3 sequence reads: CASSYSGREWDKQYF. CDR3 bases: TGTGCCAGCAGTTACTCCGGGCGGGAGTGGGACAAGCAGTACTTC.

The chain joins TRBV14 to TRBJ2-7; 9 nucleotides align to TRBD2. With V trimmed by 1 base and J by 7 bases, 11 bases remained unmatched. CDR1 SGHDN and CDR2 FVKESK come from the germline V gene. The CDR3 is 16 amino acids. The CDR3: CASSQGVQAGGREQYF. The CDR3 DNA reads as TGTGCCAGCAGCCAAGGGGTCCAAGCGGGAGGTCGGGAGCAGTACTTC.

The chain recombines TRBV5-1 with TRBJ2-5; D may match TRBD1 or TRBD2 (5 bases each). Germline values: CDR1 SGHRS, CDR2 YFSETQ. The germline V and J ends were trimmed by 4 bases and 1 base, with 11 bases remaining between them. This CDR3 is built from 14 residues. CDR3: CASSGGPTQETQYF. CDR3 nucleotide sequence: TGCGCCAGCAGCGGGGGACCTACCCAAGAGACCCAGTACTTC.

As to this clonotype: One end of the junction varies from germline; a read error may be responsible. This chain connects TRBV12-3 or TRBV12-4 to TRBJ2-2; possible D gene TRBD2, 5 bases. The CDR3 is 14 amino acids. The CDR3 coding sequence is TGTGTCAGCATGGAGGCAGCGAACACCGGGGAGCTGTTTTTT. Protein product: CVSMEAANTGELFF.

Details on this clonotype: Here the CDR3 omits its conserved ending phenylalanine or tryptophan, so a read error is the likely source. The chain couples TRBV6-1 to TRBJ2-3; tentative D call: TRBD1 (6 bases). CDR1 MNHNS and CDR2 SASEGT come from the germline V gene. The V end lost 2 bases, the J end lost 1 base, and 10 bases lay between the germline ends. The CDR3 has 15 residues. CDR3 amino acids: CASSEWGRRTDTQYL. The CDR3, as DNA: TGTGCCAGCAGTGAATGGGGGCGGCGCACAGATACGCAGTATCTT.

This chain connects TRBV28 to TRBJ1-1; the D gene is possibly TRBD1 (5 bases). There are 14 residues in the CDR3. Trimming removed 9 bases at V and 4 bases at J, with 18 bases between. Germline V gene sequence: CDR1 MDHEN, CDR2 SYDVKM. The CDR3 region is CASYDPGVGTEAFF. CDR3 coding DNA: TGTGCCAGTTATGACCCGGGGGTGGGCACTGAAGCTTTCTTT. Variable domain in full (rest from reference TRBV28 and TRBJ1-1): DVKVTQSSRYLVKRTGEKVFLECVQDMDHENMFWYRQDPGLGLRLIYFSYDVKMKEKGDIPEGYSVSREKKERFSLILESASTNQTSMYLCASYDPGVGTEAFFGQGTRLTVV.

About this clonotype: At one end, the junction sequence differs from germline, possibly due to a read error. V usage is TRBV5-1 and J usage is TRBJ1-1; 7 bases agree with TRBD1. In germline, CDR1 is SGHRS, CDR2 YFSETQ. This CDR3 comprises 15 residues. As DNA, the CDR3 is TGCGCCAGCAGTTTGGCCCAGGGGGGAGTGATTGAAGCTCTCTTT. As protein: CASSLAQGGVIEALF. The full variable domain, with the rest looked up from reference TRBV5-1 and TRBJ1-1, is KAGVTQTPRYLIKTRGQQVTLSCSPISGHRSVSWYQQTPGQGLQFLFEYFSETQRNKGNFPGRFSGRQFSNSRSEMNVSTLELGDSALYLCASSLAQGGVIEALFGQGTRLTVV.

In this sample, this clonotype turned up once. Being one base from a much bigger clone, this may be a read error. V usage is TRBV29-1 and J usage is TRBJ2-1; TRBD1 or TRBD2 may be the D gene (5 bases each). The CDR3 totals 15 residues. Germline V CDR1 and CDR2: SQVTM, ANQGSEA. V gave up 5 bases and J gave up 3 bases, with 17 bases separating them. The CDR3 DNA is TGCAGCGTTTTACGGGGCCCCCTAAACTACAATGAGCAGTTCTTC. This gives the protein CSVLRGPLNYNEQFF.

The table lists this clonotype with a few counts. The J gene is TRBJ2-3, the V gene TRBV5-1; 7 bases agree with TRBD2. The CDR3 loop spans 14 amino acids. With 7 bases clipped from V and 3 bases from J, the junction kept 8 bases outside the gene matches. CDR1 is SGHRS, CDR2 YFSETQ, per germline. The CDR3 loop reads CASRWGGTTDTQYF. In DNA form, the CDR3 reads TGCGCCAGCCGTTGGGGGGGAACGACAGATACGCAGTATTTT.

Regarding this clonotype: Just one base apart from a much larger clone, this may be a read error. This chain joins TRBV12-3 or TRBV12-4 and TRBJ1-1; D not resolved. V was trimmed by 8 bases and J by 6 bases, leaving 19 bases between them. CDR3 length equals 14 residues. CDR3 protein: CASCSMGGSAEAFF. The CDR3, as DNA: TGTGCCAGCTGTTCGATGGGCGGGAGCGCTGAAGCTTTCTTT.

As to this clonotype: This may come from a read error, since a much larger clone is one base off. V usage is TRBV30 and J usage is TRBJ2-1; D call uncertain. CDR3 length: 11 amino acids. Germline V gene lookup returns CDR1 GTSNPN and CDR2 SVGIG (reference sequence). V dropped 1 base and J dropped 12 bases, with 10 bases sitting between them. CDR3 in amino acids: CAWSEVEVQFF. CDR3 sequence (DNA): TGTGCCTGGAGTGAGGTAGAGGTGCAGTTCTTC.

Ten or more counts support this clonotype. CDR3 DNA: TGTGCCAGCAGTTTAGTCCGCTACGAGCAGTACTTC. Protein: CASSLVRYEQYF. The gene calls are TRBV12-3 or TRBV12-4 and TRBJ2-7; D uncertain. Trimming took 1 base from V and 3 from J, leaving 4 bases between them. The CDR3 loop spans 12 amino acids.

The rearrangement uses TRBV6-2 or TRBV6-3 and TRBJ1-5; 9 nucleotides agree with TRBD1. V gave up 7 bases and J gave up 2 bases; unmatched junction bases: 9. CDR3 size: 16 residues. Germline CDR1 is MNHEY and CDR2 is SVGEGT. The CDR3: CASNSADRGGNQPQHF. DNA of the CDR3: TGTGCCAGCAATTCCGCGGACAGGGGAGGCAATCAGCCCCAGCATTTT.

This clonotype has ten or more counts. The rearrangement uses TRBV10-3 and TRBJ2-7, with D maybe TRBD2 (6 bases). Between the trimmed V and J ends, which lost 8 bases and 2 bases, there was a span of 13 bases. From germline, CDR1 is ENHRY and CDR2 SYGVKD. This CDR3 is 13 amino acids long. CDR3 amino acids: CAIAYGGTYEQYF. DNA of the CDR3: TGTGCCATCGCCTATGGGGGGACCTACGAGCAGTACTTC.